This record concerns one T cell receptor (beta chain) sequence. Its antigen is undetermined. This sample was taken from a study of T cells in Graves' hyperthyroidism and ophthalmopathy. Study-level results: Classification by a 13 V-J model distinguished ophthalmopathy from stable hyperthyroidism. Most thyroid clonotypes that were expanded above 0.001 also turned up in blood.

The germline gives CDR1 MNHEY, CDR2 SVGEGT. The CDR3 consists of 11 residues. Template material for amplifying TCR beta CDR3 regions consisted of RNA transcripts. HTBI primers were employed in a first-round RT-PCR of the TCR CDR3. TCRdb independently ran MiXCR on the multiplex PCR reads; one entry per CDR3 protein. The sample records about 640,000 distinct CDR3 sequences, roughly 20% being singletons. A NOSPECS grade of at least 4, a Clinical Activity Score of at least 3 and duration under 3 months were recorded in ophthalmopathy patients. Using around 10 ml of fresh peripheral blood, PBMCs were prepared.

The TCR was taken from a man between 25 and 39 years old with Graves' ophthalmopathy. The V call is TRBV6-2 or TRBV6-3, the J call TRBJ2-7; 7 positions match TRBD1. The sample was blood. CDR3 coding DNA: TGTGTCGGACAGGAGGCCTACGAGCAGTACTTC. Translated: CVGQEAYEQYF.